In this sample, the clone carrying this T cell receptor beta chain turned up many times. Its antigen is unidentified. The DNA ends 3 residues before the CDR3 does, and the rest of the CDR3 is filled in from the germline J gene. V lost 5 bases, J lost 4 bases, and 18 bases lay in between. This CDR3 is 15 amino acids long. The germline CDR1 and CDR2 sequences are SGHRS and YFSETQ. Sequencing input was equivalent genomic DNA from CVID and controls. Measured with immunoSEQ multiplex PCR; TCRdb has only the in-frame clones, and not every one. There are about 32,000 clones in the sample, none observed a single time. The data were obtained in a study of T cell clonality in common variable immunodeficiency. General study points: The cause of increased CVID clonality remains unclear without subpopulation sequencing. Reportedly, TCR beta sequences from common variable immunodeficiency showed fewer deletions and N-nucleotide insertions.

This TCR was recovered from a person between 18 and 75 years old in good health. V is TRBV5-1 and J is TRBJ1-2; D is undetermined. Input material: peripheral blood mononuclear cells. CDR3 protein: CASRSGNFLAYGYTF. The CDR3 DNA, read in part, is TGCGCCAGCAGATCTGGGAACTTTCTAGCCTATGGC. Full variable domain (missing parts from reference TRBV5-1 and TRBJ1-2): KAGVTQTPRYLIKTRGQQVTLSCSPISGHRSVSWYQQTPGQGLQFLFEYFSETQRNKGNFPGRFSGRQFSNSRSEMNVSTLELGDSALYLCASRSGNFLAYGYTFGSGTRLTVV.